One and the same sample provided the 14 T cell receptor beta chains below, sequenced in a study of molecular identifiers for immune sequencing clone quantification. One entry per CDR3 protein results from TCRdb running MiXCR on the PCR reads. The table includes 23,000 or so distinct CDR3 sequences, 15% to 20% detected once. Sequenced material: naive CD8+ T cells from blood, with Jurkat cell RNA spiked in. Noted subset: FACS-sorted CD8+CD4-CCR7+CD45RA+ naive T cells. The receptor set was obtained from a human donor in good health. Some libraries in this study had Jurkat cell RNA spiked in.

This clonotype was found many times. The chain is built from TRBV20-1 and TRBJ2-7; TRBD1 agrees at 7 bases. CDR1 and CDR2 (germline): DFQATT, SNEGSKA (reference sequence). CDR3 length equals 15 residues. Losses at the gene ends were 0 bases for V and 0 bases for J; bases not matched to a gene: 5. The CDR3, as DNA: TGCAGTGCTAGAGATGACAGGGCTATCTCCTACGAGCAGTACTTC. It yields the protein CSARDDRAISYEQYF.

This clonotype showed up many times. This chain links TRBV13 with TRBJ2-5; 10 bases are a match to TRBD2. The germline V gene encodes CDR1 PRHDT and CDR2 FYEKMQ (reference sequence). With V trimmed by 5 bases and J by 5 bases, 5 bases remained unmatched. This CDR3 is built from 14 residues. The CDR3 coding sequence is TGTGCCAGCAGCGAAATGACTAGCGGGGAGACCCAGTACTTC. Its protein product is CASSEMTSGETQYF. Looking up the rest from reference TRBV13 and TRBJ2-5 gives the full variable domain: AAGVIQSPRHLIKEKRETATLKCYPIPRHDTVYWYQQGPGQDPQFLISFYEKMQSDKGSIPDRFSAQQFSDYHSELNMSSLELGDSALYFCASSEMTSGETQYFGPGTRLLVL.

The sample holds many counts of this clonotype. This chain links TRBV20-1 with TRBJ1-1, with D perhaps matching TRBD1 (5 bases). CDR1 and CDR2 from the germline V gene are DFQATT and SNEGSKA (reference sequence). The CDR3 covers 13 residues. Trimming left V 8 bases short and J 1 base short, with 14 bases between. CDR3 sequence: CSHRGGKNTEAFF. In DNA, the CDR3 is TGCAGTCATCGGGGGGGGAAGAACACTGAAGCTTTCTTT.

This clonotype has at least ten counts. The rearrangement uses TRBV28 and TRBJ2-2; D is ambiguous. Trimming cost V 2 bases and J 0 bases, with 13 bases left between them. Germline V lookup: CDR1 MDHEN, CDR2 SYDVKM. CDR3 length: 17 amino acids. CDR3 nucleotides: TGTGCCAGCAGTTTAGACGAACAGACCCCGAACACCGGGGAGCTGTTTTTT. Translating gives CASSLDEQTPNTGELFF.

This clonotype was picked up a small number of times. CDR3 coding DNA: TGTGCCAGCGCCGCACAAGGTTGGGGGTATTTGGGCAATCAGCCCCAGCATTTT. Protein: CASAAQGWGYLGNQPQHF. The chain combines TRBV27 with TRBJ1-5, with D perhaps matching TRBD1 (5 bases). Germline V gene data show CDR1 as MNHEY and CDR2 as SMNVEV (reference sequence). Trimming shortened V by 8 bases and J by 2 bases, and 25 bases separated the two germline ends. CDR3 length: 18 amino acids.

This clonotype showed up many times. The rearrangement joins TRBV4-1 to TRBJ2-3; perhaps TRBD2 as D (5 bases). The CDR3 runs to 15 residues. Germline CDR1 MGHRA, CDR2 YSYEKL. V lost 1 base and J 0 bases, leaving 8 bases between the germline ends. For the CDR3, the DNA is TGCGCCAGCAGCCAAGGGTCTAGCAGCACAGATACGCAGTATTTT. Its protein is CASSQGSSSTDTQYF.

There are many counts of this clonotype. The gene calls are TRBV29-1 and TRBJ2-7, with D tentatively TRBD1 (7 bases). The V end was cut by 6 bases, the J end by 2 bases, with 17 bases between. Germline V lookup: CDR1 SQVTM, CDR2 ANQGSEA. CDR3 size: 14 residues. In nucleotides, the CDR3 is TGCAGCGTCTCAACGGGGGACAGAGCCTACGAGCAGTACTTC. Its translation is CSVSTGDRAYEQYF.

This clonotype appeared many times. The CDR3 nucleotides are TGTGCCAGCGGCGGGACTAGCGGGGATACGCAGTATTTT. This gives the protein CASGGTSGDTQYF. The V and J genes are TRBV6-5 and TRBJ2-3; TRBD2 aligns across 12 bases. The CDR3 extends over 13 amino acids. The V gene end was trimmed by 8 bases and the J gene end by 6 bases; junction bases not matched to a gene: 3. The V gene's germline CDR1 is MNHEY and CDR2 SVGAGI.

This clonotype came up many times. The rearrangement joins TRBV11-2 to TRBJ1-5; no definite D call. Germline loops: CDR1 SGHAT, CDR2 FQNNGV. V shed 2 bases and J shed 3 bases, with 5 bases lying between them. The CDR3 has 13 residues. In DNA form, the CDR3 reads TGTGCCAGCAGCTTATCTGTCAATCAGCCCCAGCATTTT. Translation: CASSLSVNQPQHF.

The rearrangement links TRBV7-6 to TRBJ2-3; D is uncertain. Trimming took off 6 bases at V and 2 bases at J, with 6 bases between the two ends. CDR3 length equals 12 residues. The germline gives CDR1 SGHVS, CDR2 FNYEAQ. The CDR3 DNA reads TGTGCCAGCAGTTTCTACACAGATACGCAGTATTTT. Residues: CASSFYTDTQYF.

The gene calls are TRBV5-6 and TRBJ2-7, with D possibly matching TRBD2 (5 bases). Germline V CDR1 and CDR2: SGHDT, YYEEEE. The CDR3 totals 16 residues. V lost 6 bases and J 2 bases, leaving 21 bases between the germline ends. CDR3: CASIPPRAMGTYEQYF. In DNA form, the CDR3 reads TGTGCCAGCATCCCTCCGCGGGCGATGGGGACCTACGAGCAGTACTTC.

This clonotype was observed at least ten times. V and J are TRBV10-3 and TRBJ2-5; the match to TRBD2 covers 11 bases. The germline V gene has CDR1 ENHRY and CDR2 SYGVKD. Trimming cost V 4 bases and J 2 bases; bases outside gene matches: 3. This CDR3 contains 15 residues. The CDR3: CAISGGTSGQETQYF. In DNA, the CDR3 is TGTGCCATCAGTGGAGGGACTAGCGGACAAGAGACCCAGTACTTC.

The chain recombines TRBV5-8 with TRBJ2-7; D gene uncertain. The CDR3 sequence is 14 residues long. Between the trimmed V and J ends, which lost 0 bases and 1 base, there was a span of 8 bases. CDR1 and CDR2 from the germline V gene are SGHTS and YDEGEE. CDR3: CASSLAQASYEQYF. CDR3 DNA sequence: TGTGCCAGCAGCTTGGCCCAGGCGTCCTACGAGCAGTACTTC.

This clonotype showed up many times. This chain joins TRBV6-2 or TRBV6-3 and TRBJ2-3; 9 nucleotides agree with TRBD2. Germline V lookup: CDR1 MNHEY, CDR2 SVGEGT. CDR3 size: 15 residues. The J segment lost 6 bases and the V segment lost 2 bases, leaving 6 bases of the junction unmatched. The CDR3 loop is CASSYGGTSHDTQYF. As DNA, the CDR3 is TGTGCCAGCAGTTACGGCGGGACTAGCCACGATACGCAGTATTTT.